This T cell receptor (beta chain) was sequenced during a study of tumor-infiltrating lymphocytes in localized non-small cell lung cancer. Only a few counts were recorded for this clone. V was clipped by 8 bases and J by 2 bases, with 6 bases between them. This CDR3 region has 11 residues. Germline V gene lookup returns CDR1 SGHAT and CDR2 FQNNGV. TCRdb keeps only in-frame clones here, not all; method: immunoSEQ multiplex PCR. The sample contains around 3,000 clones, 60% to 80% of which appear only once. The origin of this receptor is a human donor with non-small cell lung cancer. The chain combines TRBV11-2 with TRBJ1-2; D is ambiguous. Sequencing was done on a sample of uninvolved lung tissue not adjacent to the tumor. The CDR3 nucleotides are TGTGCCAGCGGTAACAACTATGGCTACACCTTC. Amino acids: CASGNNYGYTF. The full variable domain, in which reference TRBV11-2 and TRBJ1-2 provide the parts outside the CDR3, is EAGVAQSPRYKIIEKRQSVAFWCNPISGHATLYWYQQILGQGPKLLIQFQNNGVVDDSQLPKDRFSAERLKGVDSTLKIQPAKLEDSAVYLCASGNNYGYTFGSGTRLTVV.